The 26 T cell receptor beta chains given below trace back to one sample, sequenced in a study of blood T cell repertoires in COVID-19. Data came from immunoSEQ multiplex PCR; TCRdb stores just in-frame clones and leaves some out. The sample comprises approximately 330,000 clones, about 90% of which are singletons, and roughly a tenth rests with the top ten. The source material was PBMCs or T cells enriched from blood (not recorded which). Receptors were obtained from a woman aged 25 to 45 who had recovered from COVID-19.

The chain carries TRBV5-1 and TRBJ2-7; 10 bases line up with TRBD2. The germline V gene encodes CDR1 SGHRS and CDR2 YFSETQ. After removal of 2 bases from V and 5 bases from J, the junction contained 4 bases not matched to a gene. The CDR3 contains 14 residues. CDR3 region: CASSLRTSGNEQYF. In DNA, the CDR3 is TGCGCCAGCAGCTTAAGAACTAGCGGGAACGAGCAGTACTTC.

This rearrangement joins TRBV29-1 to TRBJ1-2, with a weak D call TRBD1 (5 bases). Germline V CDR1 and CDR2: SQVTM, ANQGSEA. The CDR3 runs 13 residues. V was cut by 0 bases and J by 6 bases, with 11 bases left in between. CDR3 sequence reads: CSVEDGGSHGYTF. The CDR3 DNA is TGCAGCGTTGAAGACGGGGGGTCTCATGGCTACACCTTC.

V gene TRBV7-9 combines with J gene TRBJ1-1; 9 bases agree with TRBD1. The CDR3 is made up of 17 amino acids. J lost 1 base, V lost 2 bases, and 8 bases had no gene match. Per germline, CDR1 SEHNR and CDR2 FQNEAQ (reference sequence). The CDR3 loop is CASSLQTGGPRNTEAFF. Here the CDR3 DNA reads TGTGCCAGCAGCTTACAAACAGGGGGCCCACGGAACACTGAAGCTTTCTTT.

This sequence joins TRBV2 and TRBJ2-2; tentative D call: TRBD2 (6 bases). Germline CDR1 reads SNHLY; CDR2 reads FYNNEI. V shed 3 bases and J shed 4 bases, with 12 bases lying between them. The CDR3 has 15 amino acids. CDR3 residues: CASSDTGTRTGELFF. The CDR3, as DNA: TGTGCCAGCAGTGATACCGGGACTCGCACCGGGGAGCTGTTTTTT.

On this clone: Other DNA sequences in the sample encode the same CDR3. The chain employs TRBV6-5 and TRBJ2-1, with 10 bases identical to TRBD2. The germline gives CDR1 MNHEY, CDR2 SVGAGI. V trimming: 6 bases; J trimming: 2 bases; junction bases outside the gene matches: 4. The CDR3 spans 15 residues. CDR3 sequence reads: CASSYLAGAYNEQFF. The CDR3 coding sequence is TGTGCCAGCAGCTATCTAGCGGGAGCCTACAATGAGCAGTTCTTC.

The CDR3 DNA reads as TGTGCCAGCAGTTTTTGGGGTGAACAGGGTTCTGACACTGAAGCTTTCTTT. Translated: CASSFWGEQGSDTEAFF. V and J are TRBV28 and TRBJ1-1, with D perhaps matching TRBD1 (6 bases). Trimming shortened V by 3 bases and J by 3 bases, and 20 bases separated the two germline ends. The V gene's germline CDR1 is MDHEN and CDR2 SYDVKM. CDR3 length: 17 amino acids.

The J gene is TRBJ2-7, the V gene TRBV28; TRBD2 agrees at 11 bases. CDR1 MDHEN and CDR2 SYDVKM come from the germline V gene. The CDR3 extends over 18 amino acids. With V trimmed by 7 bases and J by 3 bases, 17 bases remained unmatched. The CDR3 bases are TGTGCCAGCACCACCCCTGGGCTAGCGGGAGGTTCCAGCTACGAGCAGTACTTC. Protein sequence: CASTTPGLAGGSSYEQYF.

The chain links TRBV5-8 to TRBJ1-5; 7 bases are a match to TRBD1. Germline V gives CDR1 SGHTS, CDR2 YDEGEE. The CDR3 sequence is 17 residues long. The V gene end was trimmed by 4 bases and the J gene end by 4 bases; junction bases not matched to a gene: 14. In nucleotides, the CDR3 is TGTGCCAGCAGCCGGGCCTTTACAGGGGAAACAAATCAGCCCCAGCATTTT. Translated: CASSRAFTGETNQPQHF.

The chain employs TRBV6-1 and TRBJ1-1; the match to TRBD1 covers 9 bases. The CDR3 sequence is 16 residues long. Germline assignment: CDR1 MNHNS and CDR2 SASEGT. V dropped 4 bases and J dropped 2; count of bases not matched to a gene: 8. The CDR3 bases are TGTGCCAGCAGTGTCCCGGGACAGGGAGTAAACACTGAAGCTTTCTTT. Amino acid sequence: CASSVPGQGVNTEAFF.

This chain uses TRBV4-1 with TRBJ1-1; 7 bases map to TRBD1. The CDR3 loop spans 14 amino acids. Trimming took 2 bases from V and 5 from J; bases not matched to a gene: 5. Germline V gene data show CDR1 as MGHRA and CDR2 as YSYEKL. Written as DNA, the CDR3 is TGCGCCAGCAGCCAACCTCGACAGGGTACTGAAGCTTTCTTT. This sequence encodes CASSQPRQGTEAFF.

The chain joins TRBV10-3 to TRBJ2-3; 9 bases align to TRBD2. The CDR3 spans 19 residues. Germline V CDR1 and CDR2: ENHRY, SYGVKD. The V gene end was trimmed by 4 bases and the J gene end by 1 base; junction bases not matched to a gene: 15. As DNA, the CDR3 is TGTGCCATCAGTGTTTTCCCTGCGGGAGGGCCGGGTGGCACAGATACGCAGTATTTT. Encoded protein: CAISVFPAGGPGGTDTQYF.

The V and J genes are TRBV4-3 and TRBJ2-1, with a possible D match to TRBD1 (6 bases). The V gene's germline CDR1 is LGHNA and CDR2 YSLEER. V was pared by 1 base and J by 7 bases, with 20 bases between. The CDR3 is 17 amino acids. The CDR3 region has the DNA TGCGCCAGCAGCCAAGCTTACCTAACAGGGATGGGGAATGAGCAGTTCTTC. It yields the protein CASSQAYLTGMGNEQFF.

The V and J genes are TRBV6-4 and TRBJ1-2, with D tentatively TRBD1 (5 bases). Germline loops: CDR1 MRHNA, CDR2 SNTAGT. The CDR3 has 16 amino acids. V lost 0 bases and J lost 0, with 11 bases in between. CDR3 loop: CASSDSAGVPNYGYTF. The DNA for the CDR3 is TGTGCCAGCAGTGACTCGGCGGGGGTCCCTAACTATGGCTACACCTTC.

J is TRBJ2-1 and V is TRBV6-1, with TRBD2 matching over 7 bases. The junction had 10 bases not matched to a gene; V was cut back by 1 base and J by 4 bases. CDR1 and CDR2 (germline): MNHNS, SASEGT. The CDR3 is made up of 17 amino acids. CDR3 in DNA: TGTGCCAGCAGTGAAGACCTCGGGGCTAGCGGATACAATGAGCAGTTCTTC. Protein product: CASSEDLGASGYNEQFF.

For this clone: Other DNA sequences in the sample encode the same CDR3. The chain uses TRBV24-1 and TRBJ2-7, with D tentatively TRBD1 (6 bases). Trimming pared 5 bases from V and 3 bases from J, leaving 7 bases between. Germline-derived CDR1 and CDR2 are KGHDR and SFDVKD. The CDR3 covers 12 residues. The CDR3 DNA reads TGTGCCACCAGTGCACAGGGCTACGAGCAGTACTTC. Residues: CATSAQGYEQYF.

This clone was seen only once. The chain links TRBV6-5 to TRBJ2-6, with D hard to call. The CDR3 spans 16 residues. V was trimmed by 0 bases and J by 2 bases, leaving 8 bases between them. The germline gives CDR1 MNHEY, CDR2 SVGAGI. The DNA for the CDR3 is TGTGCCAGCAGTTACTCGACCGGAGCTGGGGCCAACGTCCTGACTTTC. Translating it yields CASSYSTGAGANVLTF.

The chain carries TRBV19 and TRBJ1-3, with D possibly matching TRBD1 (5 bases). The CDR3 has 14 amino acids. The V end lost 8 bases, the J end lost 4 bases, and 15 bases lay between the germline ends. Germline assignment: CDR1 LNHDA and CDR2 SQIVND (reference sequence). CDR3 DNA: TGTGCCAGTCGTCGGGACTCCTGGGGAAACACCATATATTTT. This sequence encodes CASRRDSWGNTIYF.

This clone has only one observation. CDR3 coding DNA: TGTGCCAGTAGTATGGGTGAGGAGGGATACCCAGGAACCGCCTACGAGCAGTACTTC. Protein sequence: CASSMGEEGYPGTAYEQYF. The chain links TRBV19 to TRBJ2-7; tentative D call: TRBD2 (6 bases). V dropped 3 bases and J dropped 2 bases, with 26 bases sitting between them. The CDR3 is 19 residues long. From germline, CDR1 is LNHDA and CDR2 SQIVND (reference sequence).

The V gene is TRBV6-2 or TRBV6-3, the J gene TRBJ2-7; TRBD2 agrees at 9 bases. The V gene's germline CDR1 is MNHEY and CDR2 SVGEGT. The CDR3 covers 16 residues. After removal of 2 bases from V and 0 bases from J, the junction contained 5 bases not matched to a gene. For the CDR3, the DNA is TGTGCCAGCAGTTACCGACTAGCGGTGAGCTCCTACGAGCAGTACTTC. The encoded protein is CASSYRLAVSSYEQYF.

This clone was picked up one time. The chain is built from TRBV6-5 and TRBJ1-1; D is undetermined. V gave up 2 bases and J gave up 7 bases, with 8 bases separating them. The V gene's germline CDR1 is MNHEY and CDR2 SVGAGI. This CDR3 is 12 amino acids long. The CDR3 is CASSYGLIEAFF. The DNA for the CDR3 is TGTGCCAGCAGTTACGGCCTTATTGAAGCTTTCTTT.

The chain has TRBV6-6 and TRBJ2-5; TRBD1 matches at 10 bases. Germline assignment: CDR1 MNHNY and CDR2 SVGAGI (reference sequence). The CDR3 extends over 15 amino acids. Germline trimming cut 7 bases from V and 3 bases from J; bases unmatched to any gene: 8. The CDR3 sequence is CASTDPGQGKETQYF. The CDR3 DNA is TGTGCCAGCACAGACCCGGGACAGGGGAAAGAGACCCAGTACTTC.

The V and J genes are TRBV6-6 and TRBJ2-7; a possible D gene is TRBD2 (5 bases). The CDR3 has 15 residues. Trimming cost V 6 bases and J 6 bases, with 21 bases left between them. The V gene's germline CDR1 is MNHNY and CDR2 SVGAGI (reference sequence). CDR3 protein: CASSPIEGPRTEQYF. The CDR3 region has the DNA TGTGCCAGCAGCCCAATTGAGGGCCCCCGAACCGAGCAGTACTTC.

CDR3: CASSLRGDGTSLTGTQYF. CDR3 nucleotide sequence: TGTGCCAGCAGTCTACGGGGGGACGGGACATCCCTAACTGGGACCCAGTACTTC. This chain uses TRBV6-2 or TRBV6-3 with TRBJ2-5; D possibly corresponds to TRBD2 (7 bases). Trimming removed 5 bases at V and 7 bases at J, with 29 bases between. CDR3 length equals 18 residues. CDR1 MNHEY and CDR2 SVGEGT come from the germline V gene.

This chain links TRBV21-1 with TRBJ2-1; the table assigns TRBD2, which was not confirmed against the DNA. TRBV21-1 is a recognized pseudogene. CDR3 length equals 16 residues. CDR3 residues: CASSKGLAGGENEQFF. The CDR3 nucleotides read TGTGCCAGCAGCAAAGGACTAGCGGGAGGGGAGAATGAGCAGTTCTTC.

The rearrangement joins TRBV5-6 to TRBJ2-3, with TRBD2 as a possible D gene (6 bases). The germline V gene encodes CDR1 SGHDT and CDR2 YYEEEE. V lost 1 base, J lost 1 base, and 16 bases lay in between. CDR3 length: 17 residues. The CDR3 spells CASSLRRGSFGTDTQYF. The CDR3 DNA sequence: TGTGCCAGCAGCTTGCGGAGGGGTAGTTTTGGCACAGATACGCAGTATTTT.

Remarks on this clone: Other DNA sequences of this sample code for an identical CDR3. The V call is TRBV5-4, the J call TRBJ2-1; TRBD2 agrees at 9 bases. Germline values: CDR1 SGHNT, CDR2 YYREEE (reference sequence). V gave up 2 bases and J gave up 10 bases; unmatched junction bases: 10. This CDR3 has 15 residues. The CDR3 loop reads CASSLVPAGGIEQFF. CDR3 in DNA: TGTGCCAGCAGCTTAGTTCCAGCGGGGGGCATAGAGCAGTTCTTC.